These 9 T cell receptor beta chains share one sample of origin, sequenced in a study of cytomegalovirus exposure and HLA in healthy donors. The primer mix had 60 Vbeta and 13 Jbeta primers. Produced via immunoSEQ multiplex PCR; TCRdb's table is partial and in-frame only. The table has 150,000 to 200,000 clones, over 75% seen once; the top ten hold less than 2%. The sample taken for sequencing was PBMCs. The source is a woman aged 18-35 years in good health and CMV-seronegative.

The gene calls are TRBV4-1 and TRBJ1-1, with D tentatively TRBD1 (6 bases). CDR1 and CDR2 from the germline V gene are MGHRA and YSYEKL. The CDR3 contains 16 residues. V lost 2 bases, J lost 0 bases, and 13 bases lay in between. This CDR3 reads CASSQRGGSMNTEAFF. In nucleotides, the CDR3 is TGCGCCAGCAGCCAAAGAGGGGGTTCTATGAACACTGAAGCTTTCTTT.

The rearrangement links TRBV5-5 to TRBJ2-7; maybe TRBD2 (5 bases). The CDR3 totals 14 residues. Deletions cut 0 bases from V and 2 bases from J, with 9 bases between. Germline CDR1 is SGHKS and CDR2 is YYEKEE (reference sequence). The CDR3 sequence: CASSLATGTYEQYF. The CDR3, as DNA: TGTGCCAGCAGCTTGGCGACGGGGACCTACGAGCAGTACTTC. The whole variable domain, filled in from reference TRBV5-5 and TRBJ2-7, reads DAGVTQSPTHLIKTRGQQVTLRCSPISGHKSVSWYQQVLGQGPQFIFQYYEKEERGRGNFPDRFSARQFPNYSSELNVNALLLGDSALYLCASSLATGTYEQYFGPGTRLTVT.

This clone was picked up a small number of times. The CDR3 DNA follows: TGTGCCAGCAGCTCCCCCGGGGGAAATTCACCCCTCCACTTT. Translated, it gives CASSSPGGNSPLHF. The chain is built from TRBV5-4 and TRBJ1-6, with D maybe TRBD1 (5 bases). CDR1 and CDR2 from the germline V gene are SGHNT and YYREEE (reference sequence). This CDR3 spans 14 amino acids. The ends were cut back, 3 bases at V and 7 bases at J, with 11 bases in the middle.

The chain has TRBV6-1 and TRBJ2-3; D unclear. Trimming removed 8 bases from V and 4 bases from J, with 16 bases in between. CDR1 and CDR2 from the germline V gene are MNHNS and SASEGT. CDR3 length equals 14 residues. The CDR3 protein is CASDKPPQADTQYF. In DNA form, the CDR3 reads TGTGCCAGCGATAAACCTCCTCAGGCAGATACGCAGTATTTT.

V gene TRBV4-1 combines with J gene TRBJ1-4, with D possibly being TRBD1 (6 bases). V shed 5 bases and J shed 3 bases, with 16 bases lying between them. The CDR3 covers 16 residues. Germline CDR1 MGHRA, CDR2 YSYEKL. Here the CDR3 reads CASSKATGFSNEKLFF. In DNA form, the CDR3 reads TGCGCCAGCAGCAAAGCCACAGGGTTCTCTAATGAAAAACTGTTTTTT.

The chain carries TRBV2 and TRBJ1-2; 8 bases match TRBD1. The CDR3 extends over 14 amino acids. Looked up from germline, CDR1 is SNHLY and CDR2 is FYNNEI. V shed 4 bases and J 8 bases; nucleotides not matched to a gene: 9. This CDR3 reads CASSGEDRVGGYTF. The CDR3 DNA is TGTGCCAGCAGTGGGGAGGACAGGGTCGGGGGCTACACCTTC.

This clone was seen a few times. V and J are TRBV6-6 and TRBJ2-7; D possibly corresponds to TRBD1 (5 bases). The CDR3 runs 13 residues. V was shortened by 6 bases and J by 2 bases, with 11 bases between the two germline ends. Germline V gene lookup returns CDR1 MNHNY and CDR2 SVGAGI (reference sequence). The CDR3 DNA sequence: TGTGCCAGCAGGTTTGGACAAACCTACGAGCAGTACTTC. Its translation: CASRFGQTYEQYF.

The chain employs TRBV5-1 and TRBJ2-4; 7 nucleotides line up with TRBD1. V lost 1 base to trimming and J lost 8 bases; unmatched junction nucleotides: 6. CDR3 length equals 14 residues. The germline gives CDR1 SGHRS, CDR2 YFSETQ. CDR3 DNA: TGCGCCAGCAGCTTGAGGGGACAGTCGGACATTCAGTACTTC. This sequence encodes CASSLRGQSDIQYF.

This clone was detected only once. The V call is TRBV6-6, the J call TRBJ1-3; 7 nucleotides line up with TRBD1. Trimming took 5 bases from V and 3 from J; bases not matched to a gene: 4. The CDR3 runs to 14 residues. Germline lookup yields CDR1 MNHNY and CDR2 SVGAGI (reference sequence). The CDR3 DNA reads TGTGCCAGCAGTCCTACAGGGGATGGAAACACCATATATTTT. Amino acids: CASSPTGDGNTIYF.